This record looks at one T cell receptor beta chain sequence and its context. The record originates from a study of blood T cell repertoires in COVID-19. About the study: Some COVID-19 samples were acute and others convalescent; all came from the United States, Italy and Spain.

Using immunoSEQ multiplex PCR, the repertoire was profiled, and TCRdb retains in-frame clones only, with some absent. The table shows more than 55,000 clones, with 80% to 95% occurring only once. This CDR3 comprises 13 residues. Germline-derived CDR1 and CDR2 are PRHDT and FYEKMQ (reference sequence). V dropped 5 bases and J dropped 3; count of bases not matched to a gene: 4. The chain combines TRBV13 with TRBJ2-7; 7 bases map to TRBD1. The TCR comes from an elderly man with acute or convalescent COVID-19. The sequenced sample was peripheral blood. CDR3 region: CASSHGTDYEQYF. CDR3 in DNA: TGTGCCAGCAGCCATGGGACAGACTACGAGCAGTACTTC.